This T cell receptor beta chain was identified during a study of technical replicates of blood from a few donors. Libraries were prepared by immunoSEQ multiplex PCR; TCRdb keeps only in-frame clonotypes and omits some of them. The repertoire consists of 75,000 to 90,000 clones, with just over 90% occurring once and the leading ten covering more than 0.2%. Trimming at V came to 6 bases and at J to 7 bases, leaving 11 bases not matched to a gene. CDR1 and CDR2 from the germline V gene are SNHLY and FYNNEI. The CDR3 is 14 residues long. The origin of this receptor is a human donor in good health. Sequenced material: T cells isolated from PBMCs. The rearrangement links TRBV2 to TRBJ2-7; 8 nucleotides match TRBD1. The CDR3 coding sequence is TGTGCCAGCAGCGACGGACAGGGCCAGCGAGAGCAGTACTTC. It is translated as CASSDGQGQREQYF.